These 17 T cell receptor beta chains originate from one sample sequenced in a study of response to subunit inactivated influenza vaccine. TCRdb processed the RT-PCR reads anew with MiXCR; each CDR3 protein has one entry. Of 500,000 to 600,000 distinct CDR3 sequences in the sample, roughly 12% were seen once. The source material was PBMCs from blood, sampled on the day of vaccination. All receptors come from a man in his fifties who received an inactivated influenza vaccine.

This clonotype was observed at least ten times. The gene calls are TRBV29-1 and TRBJ2-1, with D perhaps matching TRBD2 (5 bases). Trimming cost V 6 bases and J 0 bases, with 18 bases left between them. The CDR3 is 16 amino acids. CDR1 and CDR2 (germline): SQVTM, ANQGSEA. CDR3 sequence reads: CSVPEDPLSSYNEQFF. CDR3 sequence (DNA): TGCAGCGTACCGGAGGACCCTCTGAGCTCCTACAATGAGCAGTTCTTC.

This clonotype occurred a few times. The J gene is TRBJ1-5, the V gene TRBV5-1; D remains unclear. Trimming cost V 0 bases and J 3 bases, with 10 bases left between them. CDR3 size: 15 residues. The germline gives CDR1 SGHRS, CDR2 YFSETQ. The CDR3 nucleotides read TGCGCCAGCAGCTTGGCCGGACGGTACAATCAGCCCCAGCATTTT. Protein: CASSLAGRYNQPQHF.

This sequence joins TRBV11-3 and TRBJ2-1; possibly TRBD2 for D (6 bases). The CDR3 spans 13 residues. The germline gives CDR1 SGHNT, CDR2 YENEEA. Trimming stripped 5 bases from V and 8 bases from J, with 13 bases between. CDR3 sequence: CASSPVERDEQFF. The DNA for the CDR3 is TGTGCCAGCAGCCCCGTAGAGCGGGATGAGCAGTTCTTC.

CDR3 loop: CATSGEKPGQGDTGELFF. CDR3 nucleotide sequence: TGTGCCACCAGTGGCGAAAAACCGGGACAGGGGGACACCGGGGAGCTGTTTTTT. The chain joins TRBV24-1 to TRBJ2-2; 11 nucleotides match TRBD1. Trimming removed 5 bases from V and 3 bases from J; junction bases left unmatched: 10. CDR1 is KGHDR and CDR2 is SFDVKD in the germline V gene. The CDR3 loop spans 18 amino acids.

The chain is built from TRBV5-4 and TRBJ2-1; 13 bases map to TRBD2. V shed 4 bases, J shed 7 bases, and the junction held 8 bases outside the gene matches. Germline CDR1 and CDR2: SGHNT and YYREEE (reference sequence). The CDR3 contains 16 residues. In DNA form, the CDR3 reads TGTGCCAGCAGCGCCTCACTAGCGGGGGGGCTTAATGAGCAGTTCTTC. This gives the protein CASSASLAGGLNEQFF.

This clonotype occurred many times. The chain recombines TRBV5-1 with TRBJ2-1; tentatively, D is TRBD2 (6 bases). V lost 4 bases to trimming and J lost 7 bases, with 18 bases between them. From germline, CDR1 is SGHRS and CDR2 YFSETQ. The CDR3 totals 15 residues. CDR3 bases: TGCGCCAGCAGCCACACTAGCATGTTTTTAAATGAGCAGTTCTTC. Translated, it gives CASSHTSMFLNEQFF.

A few counts support this clonotype. This chain uses TRBV6-1 with TRBJ2-7; TRBD1 aligns across 7 bases. V lost 6 bases to trimming and J lost 6 bases; unmatched junction nucleotides: 11. Germline V gene data show CDR1 as MNHNS and CDR2 as SASEGT. The CDR3 consists of 14 residues. Written as DNA, the CDR3 is TGTGCCAGCAGGGTGGGGACAGTCTGGGCCGAGCAGTACTTC. Translating it yields CASRVGTVWAEQYF.

V gene TRBV27 combines with J gene TRBJ2-1, with 10 bases identical to TRBD2. This CDR3 is 15 amino acids long. The ends lost 5 bases at V and 6 bases at J; junction bases unmatched: 7. Germline CDR1 and CDR2: MNHEY and SMNVEV (reference sequence). CDR3 bases: TGTGCCAGCAGTCATAAGCGGGGGGGGCCCAATGAGCAGTTCTTC. Amino acid sequence: CASSHKRGGPNEQFF.

This chain links TRBV7-9 with TRBJ2-5; 7 bases agree with TRBD1. V was pared by 6 bases and J by 3 bases, with 7 bases of the junction left unmatched. In germline, CDR1 is SEHNR, CDR2 FQNEAQ (reference sequence). CDR3 length equals 14 residues. The CDR3 DNA sequence: TGTGCCAGCAGTACAGGGGACCCAAAAGAGACCCAGTACTTC. Translation gives CASSTGDPKETQYF.

V is TRBV21-1 and J is TRBJ2-3; TRBD1, the D gene given by the table, was not confirmed from the DNA. TRBV21-1 is tagged as a pseudogene. This CDR3 spans 15 amino acids. The CDR3 here is CASSKDAGDPDTQYF. Here the CDR3 DNA reads TGTGCCAGCAGCAAAGACGCGGGGGATCCAGATACGCAGTATTTT.

This clonotype has a count of ten or more. V usage is TRBV12-3 or TRBV12-4 and J usage is TRBJ2-2, with D unresolved. This CDR3 region has 13 residues. The V end lost 2 bases, the J end lost 3 bases, and 4 bases lay between the germline ends. CDR3 residues: CASSLPHTGELFF. As DNA, the CDR3 is TGTGCCAGCAGTTTACCCCACACCGGGGAGCTGTTTTTT.

The V call is TRBV5-6, the J call TRBJ2-3; 7 bases align to TRBD2. There are 12 residues in the CDR3. V lost 5 bases and J lost 13; bases outside the gene matches: 10. CDR1 SGHDT and CDR2 YYEEEE come from the germline V gene. The CDR3 nucleotides read TGTGCCAGCAGTTTAGGGCGGGAGAAGAAGTATTTT. Protein product: CASSLGREKKYF.

Only a few counts were recorded for this clonotype. One end of the junction does not line up with germline, which may come from a read error. The chain joins TRBV6-2 or TRBV6-3 to TRBJ2-1, with 11 nucleotides matching TRBD1. CDR1 is MNHEY and CDR2 is SVGEGT in the germline V gene. This CDR3 region has 14 residues. CDR3 in DNA: TGTGCCATCCGCTTGGGACAGGGGGGATCGGAGACGCTCTTC. It specifies CAIRLGQGGSETLF.

This clonotype was counted ten times or more. The CDR3 spells CSVDRGTGELFF. Written as DNA, the CDR3 is TGCAGCGTTGATCGAGGGACCGGGGAGCTGTTTTTT. This chain uses TRBV29-1 with TRBJ2-2, with a tentative D call TRBD2 (5 bases). Germline V gene lookup returns CDR1 SQVTM and CDR2 ANQGSEA. This CDR3 contains 12 residues. Deletions cut 3 bases from V and 5 bases from J, with 7 bases between.

This clonotype was seen a handful of times. This chain links TRBV4-3 with TRBJ2-1, with D perhaps assigned TRBD1 or TRBD2 (5 bases each). V was shortened by 1 base and J by 9 bases, with 16 bases between the two germline ends. The germline V gene encodes CDR1 LGHNA and CDR2 YSLEER. The CDR3 totals 15 residues. In nucleotides, the CDR3 is TGCGCCAGCAGCCAAGCCTACGGGTCGGGGCGTGAGCAGTTCTTC. It yields the protein CASSQAYGSGREQFF.

This chain connects TRBV9 to TRBJ2-3; maybe TRBD2 (6 bases). The CDR3 has 15 amino acids. From germline, CDR1 is SGDLS and CDR2 YYNGEE. V was shortened by 0 bases and J by 1 base, with 9 bases between the two germline ends. The CDR3 region has the DNA TGTGCCAGCAGCGTAGCTGCTAGCGGCACAGATACGCAGTATTTT. This translates into CASSVAASGTDTQYF.

V and J are TRBV4-2 and TRBJ2-2, with D maybe TRBD2 (5 bases). CDR1 and CDR2 (germline): LGHNA, YNFKEQ. CDR3 length: 14 amino acids. V was clipped by 1 base and J by 6 bases, with 9 bases between them. This CDR3 is CASSQARVAGELFF. For the CDR3, the DNA is TGTGCCAGCAGCCAAGCGCGGGTGGCCGGGGAGCTGTTTTTT.